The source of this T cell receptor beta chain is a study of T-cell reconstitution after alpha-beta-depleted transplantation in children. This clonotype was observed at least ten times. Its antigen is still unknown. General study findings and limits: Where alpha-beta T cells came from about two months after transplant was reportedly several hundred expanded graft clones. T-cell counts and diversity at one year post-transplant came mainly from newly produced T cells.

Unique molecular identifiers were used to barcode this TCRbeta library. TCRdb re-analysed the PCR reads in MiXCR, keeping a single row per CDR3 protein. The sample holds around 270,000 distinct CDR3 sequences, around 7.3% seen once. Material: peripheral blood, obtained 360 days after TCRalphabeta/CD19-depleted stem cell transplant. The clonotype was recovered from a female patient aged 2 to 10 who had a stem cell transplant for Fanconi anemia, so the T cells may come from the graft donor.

CDR3 coding DNA: TGTGCCAGCAGTCTACTAGCGTTCGCCTACAATGAGCAGTTCTTC. This sequence encodes CASSLLAFAYNEQFF. The gene calls are TRBV12-3 or TRBV12-4 and TRBJ2-1, with 7 bases aligning to TRBD2. This CDR3 contains 15 residues. V dropped 5 bases and J dropped 2; count of bases not matched to a gene: 6.